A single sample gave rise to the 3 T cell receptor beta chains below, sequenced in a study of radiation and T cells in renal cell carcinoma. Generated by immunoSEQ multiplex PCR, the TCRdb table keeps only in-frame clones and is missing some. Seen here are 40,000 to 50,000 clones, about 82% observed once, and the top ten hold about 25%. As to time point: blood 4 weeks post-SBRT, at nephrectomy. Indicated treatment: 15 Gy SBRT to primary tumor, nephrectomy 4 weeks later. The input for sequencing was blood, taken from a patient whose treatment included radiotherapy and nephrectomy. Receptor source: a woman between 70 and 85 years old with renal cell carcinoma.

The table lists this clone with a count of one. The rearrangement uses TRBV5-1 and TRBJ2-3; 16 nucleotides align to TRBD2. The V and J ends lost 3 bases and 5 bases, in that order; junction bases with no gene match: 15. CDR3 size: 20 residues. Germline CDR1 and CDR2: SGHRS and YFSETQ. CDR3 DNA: TGCGCCAGCAGCTCTTTATCCGGGACTAGCGGGAGGGCCCTCAGAGATACGCAGTATTTT. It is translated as CASSSLSGTSGRALRDTQYF.

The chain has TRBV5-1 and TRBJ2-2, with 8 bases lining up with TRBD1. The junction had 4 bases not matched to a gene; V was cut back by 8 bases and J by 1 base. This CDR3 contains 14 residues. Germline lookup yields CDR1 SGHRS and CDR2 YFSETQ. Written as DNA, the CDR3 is TGCGCCAGTCAGGGGGCCTTGAACACCGGGGAGCTGTTTTTT. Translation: CASQGALNTGELFF.

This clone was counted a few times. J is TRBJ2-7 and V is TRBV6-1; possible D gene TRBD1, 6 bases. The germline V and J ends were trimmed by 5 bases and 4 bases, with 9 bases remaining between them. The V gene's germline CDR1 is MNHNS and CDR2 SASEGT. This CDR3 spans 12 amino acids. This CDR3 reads CASSLGQYEQYF. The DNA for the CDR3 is TGTGCCAGCAGTCTCGGACAGTACGAGCAGTACTTC.